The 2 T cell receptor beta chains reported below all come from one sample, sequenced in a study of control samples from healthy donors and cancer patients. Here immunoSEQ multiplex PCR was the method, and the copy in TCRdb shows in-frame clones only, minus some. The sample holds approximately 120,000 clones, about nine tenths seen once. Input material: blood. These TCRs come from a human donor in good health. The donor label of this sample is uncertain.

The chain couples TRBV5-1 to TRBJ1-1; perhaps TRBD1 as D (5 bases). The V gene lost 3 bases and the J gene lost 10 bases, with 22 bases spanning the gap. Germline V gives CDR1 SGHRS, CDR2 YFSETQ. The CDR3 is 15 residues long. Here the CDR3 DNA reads TGCGCCAGCAGCTCCTCCGGGACCGCTAAGGGAGGAGCTTTCTTT. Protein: CASSSSGTAKGGAFF. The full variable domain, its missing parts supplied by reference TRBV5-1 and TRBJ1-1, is KAGVTQTPRYLIKTRGQQVTLSCSPISGHRSVSWYQQTPGQGLQFLFEYFSETQRNKGNFPGRFSGRQFSNSRSEMNVSTLELGDSALYLCASSSSGTAKGGAFFGQGTRLTVV.

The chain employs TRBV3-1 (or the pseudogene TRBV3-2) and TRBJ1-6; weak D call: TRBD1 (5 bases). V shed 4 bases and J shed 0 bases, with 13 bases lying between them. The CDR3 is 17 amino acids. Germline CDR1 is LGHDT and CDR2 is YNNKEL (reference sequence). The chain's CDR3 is CASSPWGGDSYNSPLHF. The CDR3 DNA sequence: TGTGCCAGCAGCCCCTGGGGGGGAGACTCCTATAATTCACCCCTCCACTTT.